The TCR beta chain described here comes from a study of early T cells in non-severe SARS-CoV-2 infection. Study details: Alpha and beta chains were unpaired, from unsorted whole-blood bulk RNA. Points from the study as a whole: In VDJdb matching, anti-spike CD8 responses were favored while private and CD4 specificities went missing.

A note on this clonotype: What it recognizes is unknown.

Germline V CDR1 and CDR2: SGHAT, FQNNGV. There are 14 residues in the CDR3. Between the trimmed V and J ends, which lost 0 bases and 2 bases, there was a span of 8 bases. In the library, individual cDNA molecules carried attached unique molecular identifiers. MiXCR was run by TCRdb on the 5' RACE reads, yielding one entry per CDR3 protein. Found here are about 68,000 distinct CDR3 sequences, 9.5% to 15% of them singletons; the top ten hold more than 1.5%. This TCR came from an adult who was a healthcare worker with PCR-confirmed SARS-CoV-2 infection or an uninfected control (not recorded which). The genes are TRBV11-2 and TRBJ2-7; D may be TRBD1 (5 bases). Sample: whole blood. The CDR3 loop is CASSLDQGAYEQYF. As DNA, the CDR3 is TGTGCCAGCAGCTTAGACCAAGGGGCCTACGAGCAGTACTTC.